These 28 T cell receptor beta chains were sequenced from one sample in a study of graft-versus-host responses after intestinal transplantation. No antigen is known for these receptors. Libraries were prepared by immunoSEQ multiplex PCR; TCRdb keeps only in-frame clonotypes and omits some of them. The sample has around 97,000 clones, 75% to 95% seen once. The material was unstimulated CD8+ T cells sorted from spleen or lymph node cells, obtained before intestinal transplant. These receptors came from a human donor who received an intestinal transplant.

This chain uses TRBV5-4 with TRBJ2-7, with TRBD2 as a possible D gene (5 bases). The V gene's germline CDR1 is SGHNT and CDR2 YYREEE (reference sequence). CDR3 length equals 14 residues. The V end was cut by 1 base, the J end by 2 bases, with 10 bases between. The CDR3 nucleotides are TGTGCCAGCAGCTTGCGGGGTAATCCCTACGAGCAGTACTTC. Translation gives CASSLRGNPYEQYF.

This chain links TRBV7-9 with TRBJ2-3; no firm D call. Germline lookup yields CDR1 SEHNR and CDR2 FQNEAQ (reference sequence). This CDR3 is built from 13 residues. V lost 3 bases and J lost 4, with 8 bases in between. CDR3 sequence: CASSFTSSDTQYF. CDR3 sequence (DNA): TGTGCCAGCAGCTTCACCAGCTCAGATACGCAGTATTTT.

The chain combines TRBV27 with TRBJ2-7; 7 nucleotides match TRBD1. Germline lookup yields CDR1 MNHEY and CDR2 SMNVEV (reference sequence). This CDR3 has 15 amino acids. Unmatched junction bases numbered 9, after V lost 4 bases and J lost 3 bases. The CDR3 region has the DNA TGTGCCAGCAGTTCCACCGGGACAGAATACTACGAGCAGTACTTC. Its translation is CASSSTGTEYYEQYF.

The gene calls are TRBV7-2 and TRBJ2-7; 9 bases fit TRBD1. Trimming removed 4 bases from V and 5 bases from J; junction bases left unmatched: 15. Germline V gives CDR1 SGHTA, CDR2 FQGNSA. The length of the CDR3 is 17 residues. CDR3 DNA sequence: TGTGCCAGCAGCTGGGAAAGCCCGGGACAGGGTTTACACGAGCAGTACTTC. Protein: CASSWESPGQGLHEQYF. The entire variable domain, with the rest obtained from reference TRBV7-2 and TRBJ2-7, is as follows: GAGVSQSPSNKVTEKGKDVELRCDPISGHTALYWYRQSLGQGLEFLIYFQGNSAPDKSGLPSDRFSAERTGGSVSTLTIQRTQQEDSAVYLCASSWESPGQGLHEQYFGPGTRLTVT.

J is TRBJ1-2 and V is TRBV11-2, with D perhaps matching TRBD1 (5 bases). The CDR3 is 15 amino acids. V was pared by 5 bases and J by 8 bases, with 21 bases between. Germline CDR1 and CDR2: SGHAT and FQNNGV. CDR3 nucleotides: TGTGCCAGCAGCCCCATTGAGGGGAGGTTTCGGGGCTACACCTTC. It yields the protein CASSPIEGRFRGYTF.

J is TRBJ1-2 and V is TRBV27; D perhaps matches TRBD1 (6 bases). V was shortened by 5 bases and J by 5 bases, with 12 bases between the two germline ends. This CDR3 region has 13 residues. CDR1 and CDR2 (germline): MNHEY, SMNVEV (reference sequence). The CDR3 coding sequence is TGTGCCAGCAGTCCGGGGGGGGCGTATGGCTACACCTTC. Protein product: CASSPGGAYGYTF.

The V and J genes are TRBV25-1 and TRBJ1-3; D is unresolved. Germline CDR1 MGHDK, CDR2 SYGVNS. This CDR3 spans 12 amino acids. Trimming removed 3 bases from V and 4 bases from J, with 4 bases in between. The CDR3 nucleotides read TGTGCCAGCAGTGACGTGGGAAACACCATATATTTT. The encoded protein is CASSDVGNTIYF.

The CDR3 DNA reads as TGCGCCAGCAGCCAAGAGAACCCGGGGGCTACCGAGCAGTACTTC. Translation: CASSQENPGATEQYF. This chain joins TRBV4-1 and TRBJ2-7, with D tentatively TRBD1 or TRBD2 (6 bases each). V lost 0 bases and J 6 bases, leaving 15 bases between the germline ends. Germline V gene sequence: CDR1 MGHRA, CDR2 YSYEKL. This CDR3 region has 15 residues.

The V and J genes are TRBV27 and TRBJ2-5, with D perhaps given as TRBD1 or TRBD2 (5 bases each). Trimming removed 2 bases at V and 4 bases at J, with 11 bases between. Per germline, CDR1 MNHEY and CDR2 SMNVEV (reference sequence). The CDR3 totals 14 residues. Here the CDR3 reads CASSLGGRRETQYF. CDR3 nucleotides: TGTGCCAGCAGTTTAGGGGGAAGGAGAGAGACCCAGTACTTC.

V gene TRBV4-1 combines with J gene TRBJ2-7, with 7 bases fitting TRBD2. Looked up from germline, CDR1 is MGHRA and CDR2 is YSYEKL. Losses at the gene ends were 2 bases for V and 5 bases for J; bases not matched to a gene: 9. There are 15 residues in the CDR3. CDR3 sequence: CASSQTLGAGHEQYF. The CDR3 region has the DNA TGCGCCAGCAGCCAAACCCTGGGAGCGGGGCACGAGCAGTACTTC.

The chain is built from TRBV18 and TRBJ2-1, with D perhaps matching TRBD1 (6 bases). Trimming removed 6 bases at V and 5 bases at J, with 17 bases between. In germline, CDR1 is KGHSH, CDR2 LQKENI. The CDR3 is 15 residues long. CDR3 in amino acids: CASSHRERTDNEQFF. CDR3 coding DNA: TGTGCCAGCTCGCACAGGGAGCGGACTGACAATGAGCAGTTCTTC.

The chain couples TRBV10-3 to TRBJ1-2; unclear D gene. V was pared by 2 bases and J by 8 bases, with 6 bases between. The CDR3 consists of 11 residues. Germline V gives CDR1 ENHRY, CDR2 SYGVKD. The CDR3 protein is CAISEGGGYTF. The CDR3 coding sequence is TGTGCCATCAGTGAGGGAGGGGGCTACACCTTC.

V and J are TRBV29-1 and TRBJ2-7; 10 bases align to TRBD2. The CDR3 covers 14 residues. The germline CDR1 and CDR2 sequences are SQVTM and ANQGSEA. V trimming: 0 bases; J trimming: 4 bases; junction bases outside the gene matches: 3. CDR3 amino acids: CSVEEAGGQYEQYF. Written as DNA, the CDR3 is TGCAGCGTTGAAGAAGCGGGGGGGCAATACGAGCAGTACTTC.

The rearrangement joins TRBV4-1 to TRBJ2-7; D remains ambiguous. The CDR3 contains 14 residues. The germline V gene encodes CDR1 MGHRA and CDR2 YSYEKL. Trimming shortened V by 0 bases and J by 7 bases, and 13 bases separated the two germline ends. CDR3 sequence (DNA): TGCGCCAGCAGCCAAGATCCCCTCGCCCAGGAGCAGTACTTC. Its protein is CASSQDPLAQEQYF.

CDR3 sequence (DNA): TGTGCCATCAGTGTTGGCGGAAATCGACTTGAAGCTTTCTTT. Its protein product is CAISVGGNRLEAFF. This sequence joins TRBV10-3 and TRBJ1-1; no clear D. V was pared by 4 bases and J by 7 bases, with 16 bases between. CDR3 length: 14 amino acids. Germline V gene sequence: CDR1 ENHRY, CDR2 SYGVKD.

The chain recombines TRBV6-1 with TRBJ1-2; no reliable D call. Trimming removed 6 bases from V and 2 bases from J, with 10 bases in between. This CDR3 comprises 13 residues. Germline assignment: CDR1 MNHNS and CDR2 SASEGT. The CDR3 sequence is CASSIPLNYGYTF. CDR3 nucleotides: TGTGCCAGCAGCATACCTTTAAACTATGGCTACACCTTC.

This clone was seen only once. The V and J genes are TRBV5-4 and TRBJ1-1; D remains unclear. Germline CDR1 and CDR2: SGHNT and YYREEE (reference sequence). This CDR3 region has 14 residues. Trimming removed 3 bases from V and 2 bases from J, with 11 bases in between. DNA for the CDR3: TGTGCCAGCAGCTGGGGAGGACCAAACACTGAAGCTTTCTTT. Residues: CASSWGGPNTEAFF.

This rearrangement joins TRBV27 to TRBJ1-1; D remains unclear. Germline CDR1 and CDR2: MNHEY and SMNVEV (reference sequence). The CDR3 spans 13 residues. Trimming shortened V by 0 bases and J by 6 bases, and 8 bases separated the two germline ends. CDR3 loop: CASSLSGFAEAFF. The CDR3 region has the DNA TGTGCCAGCAGTTTATCAGGGTTCGCTGAAGCTTTCTTT.

The V and J genes are TRBV4-1 and TRBJ2-7; D not certain. Per germline, CDR1 MGHRA and CDR2 YSYEKL. Trimming removed 6 bases from V and 3 bases from J, with 6 bases in between. This CDR3 spans 11 amino acids. The CDR3 loop is CASSQDYEQYF. DNA of the CDR3: TGCGCCAGCAGTCAGGACTACGAGCAGTACTTC.

The CDR3: CASSLAGEVDNEQFF. The DNA of the CDR3 is TGTGCCAGCAGTCTAGCGGGAGAGGTTGACAATGAGCAGTTCTTC. V usage is TRBV6-5 and J usage is TRBJ2-1; 10 bases are shared with TRBD2. In germline, CDR1 is MNHEY, CDR2 SVGAGI. The CDR3 covers 15 residues. J gave up 5 bases and V 5 bases, and 6 bases lay outside the gene matches.

This chain connects TRBV4-1 to TRBJ1-1; D is unclear. V lost 5 bases and J lost 2, with 12 bases in between. CDR1 and CDR2 from the germline V gene are MGHRA and YSYEKL. This CDR3 is built from 14 residues. This chain's CDR3 is CASSGAESNTEAFF. In DNA form, the CDR3 reads TGCGCCAGCAGCGGAGCAGAATCCAACACTGAAGCTTTCTTT.

The V call is TRBV2, the J call TRBJ1-2; tentative D call: TRBD1 (5 bases). Trimming removed 1 base from V and 2 bases from J, with 8 bases in between. Germline CDR1 is SNHLY and CDR2 is FYNNEI. CDR3 length: 14 residues. CDR3 loop: CASSEEWGNYGYTF. The CDR3 DNA reads TGTGCCAGCAGTGAAGAGTGGGGGAACTATGGCTACACCTTC. Combining the CDR3 with reference TRBV2 and TRBJ1-2 gives the whole variable domain EPEVTQTPSHQVTQMGQEVILRCVPISNHLYFYWYRQILGQKVEFLVSFYNNEISEKSEIFDDQFSVERPDGSNFTLKIRSTKLEDSAMYFCASSEEWGNYGYTFGSGTRLTVV.

The rearrangement joins TRBV6-5 to TRBJ2-7; D gene unclear. Trimming left V 4 bases short and J 0 bases short, with 10 bases between. The CDR3 is 14 residues long. Germline assignment: CDR1 MNHEY and CDR2 SVGAGI. The CDR3 bases are TGTGCCAGCAGTTCATTTACGAGCTCCTACGAGCAGTACTTC. Its translation is CASSSFTSSYEQYF.

The rearrangement links TRBV27 to TRBJ2-7, with 7 bases matching TRBD1. The CDR3 is made up of 11 amino acids. V gave up 9 bases and J gave up 6 bases; unmatched junction bases: 5. Germline V gene lookup returns CDR1 MNHEY and CDR2 SMNVEV (reference sequence). The CDR3 DNA sequence: TGTGCCAGTGCACAGGGGCCCGAGCAGTACTTC. It is translated as CASAQGPEQYF.

The rearrangement uses TRBV5-1 and TRBJ1-1; no clear D. Germline CDR1 reads SGHRS; CDR2 reads YFSETQ. The CDR3 runs to 13 residues. Trimming removed 4 bases from V and 5 bases from J, with 12 bases in between. CDR3 protein: CASSIRPGTEAFF. The CDR3 DNA is TGCGCCAGCAGCATACGGCCTGGGACTGAAGCTTTCTTT.

The chain joins TRBV5-6 to TRBJ1-2; no definite D call. Trimming removed 7 bases from V and 7 bases from J, with 14 bases in between. The CDR3 has 12 amino acids. Germline CDR1 and CDR2: SGHDT and YYEEEE. CDR3 residues: CASGKGMGGYTF. The CDR3 DNA is TGTGCCAGCGGTAAGGGAATGGGTGGCTACACCTTC.

The rearrangement links TRBV7-4 to TRBJ1-1; D is undetermined. Germline CDR1 is SGHVT and CDR2 is SQSDAQ. This CDR3 is built from 13 residues. Trimming cost V 1 base and J 3 bases, with 6 bases left between them. CDR3: CASSLGRYTEAFF. The CDR3 region has the DNA TGTGCCAGCAGCTTAGGCAGGTACACTGAAGCTTTCTTT.

The rearrangement joins TRBV5-6 to TRBJ2-3, with D perhaps matching TRBD2 (6 bases). V lost 0 bases and J 3 bases, leaving 14 bases between the germline ends. Germline CDR1 reads SGHDT; CDR2 reads YYEEEE. The length of the CDR3 is 16 residues. CDR3: CASSLAGVVGTDTQYF. The DNA for the CDR3 is TGTGCCAGCAGCTTGGCGGGGGTAGTGGGAACAGATACGCAGTATTTT.